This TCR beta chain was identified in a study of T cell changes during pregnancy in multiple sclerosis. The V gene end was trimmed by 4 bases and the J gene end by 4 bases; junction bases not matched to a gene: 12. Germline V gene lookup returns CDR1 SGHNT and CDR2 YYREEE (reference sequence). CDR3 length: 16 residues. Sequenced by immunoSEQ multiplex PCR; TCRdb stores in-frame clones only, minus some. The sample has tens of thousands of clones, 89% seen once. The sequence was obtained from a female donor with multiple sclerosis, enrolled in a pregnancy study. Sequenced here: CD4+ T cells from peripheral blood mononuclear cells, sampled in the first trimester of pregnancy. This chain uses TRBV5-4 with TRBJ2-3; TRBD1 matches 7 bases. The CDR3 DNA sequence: TGTGCCAGCAGCACCTTACAGGGGCAAGGGGCAGATACGCAGTATTTT. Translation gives CASSTLQGQGADTQYF.